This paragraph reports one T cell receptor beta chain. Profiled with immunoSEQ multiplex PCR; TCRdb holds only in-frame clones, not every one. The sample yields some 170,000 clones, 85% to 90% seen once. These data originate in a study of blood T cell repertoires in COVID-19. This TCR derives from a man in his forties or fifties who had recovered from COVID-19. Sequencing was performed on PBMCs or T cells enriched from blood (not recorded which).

CDR3 sequence (DNA): TGTGCCAGCAGAGGATCAGGGGCTCTCTATGGCTACACCTTC. It encodes CASRGSGALYGYTF. This sequence joins TRBV27 and TRBJ1-2; D might be TRBD1 (6 bases). V lost 6 bases, J lost 4 bases, and 15 bases lay in between. The length of the CDR3 is 14 residues. The germline gives CDR1 MNHEY, CDR2 SMNVEV (reference sequence).